This passage covers 11 T cell receptor beta chains from one sample sequenced in a study of shared clonotypes between healthy human individuals. TCRdb's table, derived via immunoSEQ multiplex PCR, lists solely in-frame clones and lacks some. This sample carries more than 500,000 clones, 85% to 95% of them seen once, and the ten largest clones take 0.095% to 0.14%. In the naive CD8 group, cells lacked CD45RO and were positively selected for CCR7, so terminally differentiated effector memory CD45RA+ cells were left out. Sequencing was carried out using naive CD8+ T cells sorted from blood. Receptor source: a woman aged 25 to 45 in good health.

The V and J genes are TRBV7-9 and TRBJ2-2; 9 bases agree with TRBD2. The germline CDR1 and CDR2 sequences are SEHNR and FQNEAQ (reference sequence). The V segment lost 8 bases and the J segment 6 bases; nucleotides outside the gene matches: 22. The CDR3 contains 19 residues. The CDR3 region has the DNA TGTGCCAGCGATGGTTCGGGACTAGCCCAACCCCGGAAGGCCGGGGAGCTGTTTTTT. It translates to CASDGSGLAQPRKAGELFF.

The chain couples TRBV27 to TRBJ2-7; unclear D gene. The V end was cut by 3 bases, the J end by 4 bases, with 13 bases between. The CDR3 runs to 14 residues. Looked up from germline, CDR1 is MNHEY and CDR2 is SMNVEV (reference sequence). In DNA, the CDR3 is TGTGCCAGCAGTTTGGGATCGATGTTTTACGAGCAGTACTTC. It yields the protein CASSLGSMFYEQYF.

The V gene is TRBV10-2, the J gene TRBJ2-1, with 13 bases that match TRBD2. CDR3 length: 15 residues. The J segment lost 8 bases and the V segment lost 0 bases, leaving 1 base of the junction unmatched. The V gene's germline CDR1 is WSHSY and CDR2 SAAADI. CDR3 region: CASSESGLAGHEQFF. CDR3 sequence (DNA): TGCGCCAGCAGTGAGTCGGGACTAGCGGGACATGAGCAGTTCTTC.

The V call is TRBV11-2, the J call TRBJ2-7; TRBD1 or TRBD2 may be the D gene (5 bases each). Germline V gene sequence: CDR1 SGHAT, CDR2 FQNNGV. V was shortened by 4 bases and J by 6 bases, with 16 bases between the two germline ends. The CDR3 loop spans 14 amino acids. The CDR3 protein is CASSSGPPASEQYF. The CDR3 DNA sequence: TGTGCCAGCAGCTCGGGACCTCCAGCCTCCGAGCAGTACTTC.

The chain uses TRBV5-1 and TRBJ2-2, with 14 bases identical to TRBD2. The trim removed 4 bases at V and 5 bases at J, leaving 4 bases unmatched. This CDR3 contains 16 residues. Germline V gene lookup returns CDR1 SGHRS and CDR2 YFSETQ. Here the CDR3 reads CASSLGTSGRTGELFF. CDR3 nucleotides: TGCGCCAGCAGCCTGGGGACTAGCGGGAGAACCGGGGAGCTGTTTTTT.

The chain employs TRBV19 and TRBJ1-5, with 9 bases fitting TRBD1. CDR3 length: 16 amino acids. Trimming removed 5 bases from V and 7 bases from J; junction bases left unmatched: 12. Per germline, CDR1 LNHDA and CDR2 SQIVND (reference sequence). The CDR3 sequence is CASSVLSQGAEQPQHF. CDR3 coding DNA: TGTGCCAGTAGTGTCCTATCACAGGGGGCAGAGCAGCCCCAGCATTTT. Combining the CDR3 with reference TRBV19 and TRBJ1-5 gives the whole variable domain DGGITQSPKYLFRKEGQNVTLSCEQNLNHDAMYWYRQDPGQGLRLIYYSQIVNDFQKGDIAEGYSVSREKKESFPLTVTSAQKNPTAFYLCASSVLSQGAEQPQHFGDGTRLSIL.

J is TRBJ2-7 and V is TRBV7-9; maybe TRBD1 (5 bases). Germline CDR1 reads SEHNR; CDR2 reads FQNEAQ (reference sequence). CDR3 length: 14 amino acids. The germline V and J ends were trimmed by 2 bases and 0 bases, with 8 bases remaining between them. The CDR3 protein is CASSLPRVSYEQYF. As DNA, the CDR3 is TGTGCCAGCAGCTTACCCAGGGTCTCCTACGAGCAGTACTTC. The whole variable domain, filled in from reference TRBV7-9 and TRBJ2-7, reads DTGVSQNPRHKITKRGQNVTFRCDPISEHNRLYWYRQTLGQGPEFLTYFQNEAQLEKSRLLSDRFSAERPKGSFSTLEIQRTEQGDSAMYLCASSLPRVSYEQYFGPGTRLTVT.

The rearrangement uses TRBV19 and TRBJ2-7, with 8 bases that match TRBD1. With 7 bases clipped from V and 2 bases from J, the junction kept 7 bases outside the gene matches. CDR3 length: 14 amino acids. Germline V lookup: CDR1 LNHDA, CDR2 SQIVND (reference sequence). CDR3 nucleotides: TGTGCCAGTACCGCCGGGACAGGACCCTACGAGCAGTACTTC. This encodes CASTAGTGPYEQYF.

This chain uses TRBV19 with TRBJ2-2, with D possibly TRBD2 on 6 matching bases. The CDR3 runs 12 residues. The germline CDR1 and CDR2 sequences are LNHDA and SQIVND (reference sequence). The ends were cut back, 7 bases at V and 6 bases at J, with 9 bases in the middle. CDR3: CASIGGAGELFF. DNA for the CDR3: TGTGCCAGTATCGGCGGGGCCGGGGAGCTGTTTTTT.

CDR3 protein: CASSLALGQDYEQYF. CDR3 bases: TGTGCCAGCAGCTTAGCGCTTGGGCAAGACTACGAGCAGTACTTC. The chain employs TRBV7-9 and TRBJ2-7; D gene unclear. The CDR3 length is 15 residues. V shed 0 bases and J shed 3 bases, with 12 bases lying between them. Germline-derived CDR1 and CDR2 are SEHNR and FQNEAQ (reference sequence).

The chain employs TRBV4-2 and TRBJ2-4, with 9 bases matching TRBD2. This CDR3 spans 17 amino acids. CDR1 is LGHNA and CDR2 is YNFKEQ in the germline V gene. V lost 0 bases and J lost 7; bases outside the gene matches: 10. Written as DNA, the CDR3 is TGTGCCAGCAGCCAAGAGAGCGGGAGGACCTCCGACAACATTCAGTACTTC. It yields the protein CASSQESGRTSDNIQYF.